At least ten counts were recorded for the clone carrying this T cell receptor (beta chain). The CDR3 loop spans 15 amino acids. The germline gives CDR1 MDHEN, CDR2 SYDVKM. V trimming: 3 bases; J trimming: 5 bases; junction bases outside the gene matches: 9. The data derive from a study of identical twins. TCRdb reprocessed the 5' RACE reads with MiXCR, giving one entry per CDR3 protein. Of around 680,000 distinct CDR3 sequences listed, 8.5% to 9.5% are singletons. Another study also made use of these data, one on yellow fever vaccine responses in identical twins.

The source of this sequence is a woman aged 18-30 years in good health. The sequencing input was PBMCs. This chain connects TRBV28 to TRBJ2-5; TRBD2 matches at 7 bases. CDR3 in DNA: TGTGCCAGCAGTTTGGTCCGGGACTACCGCGAGACCCAGTACTTC. It yields the protein CASSLVRDYRETQYF.